A selection of T cell receptor beta chains follows, all from one sample in a study of Graves' ophthalmopathy and Graves' hyperthyroidism. A single record per CDR3 protein comes from TCRdb applying MiXCR to the multiplex PCR reads. The table includes 650,000 to 900,000 distinct CDR3 sequences, about 44% detected once. The sequenced sample was peripheral blood. The receptor set was obtained from an adult man with Graves' ophthalmopathy. CDR3s include the opening cysteine and the closing phenylalanine or tryptophan. A D gene is named only where the DNA matches it firmly. Clone size is given for some rows only: seen once, a few or many times, or a class if the clone is expanded.

TRBJ2-5,TRBV7-9,NA,NA,TGTGCCAGCAGCTTGCCCGGGACGGAGACCCAGTACTTC,CASSLPGTETQYF
TRBJ2-7,TRBV2,NA,NA,TGTGCCAGCAGCACACGCGAGGAACGGTCCTACGAGCAGTACTTC,CASSTREERSYEQYF
TRBJ2-7,TRBV2,many,NA,TGTGCCACCGAAACAGGTGCCTACGAGCAGTACTTC,CATETGAYEQYF
TRBJ1-5,TRBV19,many,NA,TGTGCCAGCGACTTGGGGGGACGGCCCAATCAGCCCCAGCATTTT,CASDLGGRPNQPQHF
TRBJ2-2,TRBV19,many,TRBD1,TGTGCCAGTAGTCTACCGACAGGGTTGAACACCGGGGAGCTGTTTTTT,CASSLPTGLNTGELFF
TRBJ2-7,TRBV19,NA,NA,TGTGCCAGTAGTATTGTAGGGGACGGAGTCTACGAGCAGTACTTC,CASSIVGDGVYEQYF
TRBJ2-2,TRBV25-1,NA,TRBD1,TGTGCCAGCAGTTTTGTCGGGACAGGAGATACGAACACCGGGGAGCTGTTTTTT,CASSFVGTGDTNTGELFF
TRBJ1-5,TRBV20-1,NA,NA,TGCAGTGCTAGCGATGTCCTAAATCAGCCCCAGCATTTT,CSASDVLNQPQHF
TRBJ2-7,TRBV27,few,TRBD1,TGTGCCAGCAGTGCGTATCAGGGGGCGATGTACGAGCAGTACTTC,CASSAYQGAMYEQYF
TRBJ2-5,TRBV7-2,NA,NA,TGTGCCAGCAGCCACGCTACCGGGGCGTACCAAGAGACCCAGTACTTC,CASSHATGAYQETQYF
TRBJ2-5,TRBV11-2,few,TRBD1,TGCGCCAGCAGTACAACAGGGGGCCGGGAGACCCAGTACTTC,CASSTTGGRETQYF
TRBJ1-3,TRBV7-8,many,NA,TGTGCCAGCACCCCATTTAGCTCTGGAAACACCATATATTTT,CASTPFSSGNTIYF
TRBJ2-2,TRBV7-9,once,NA,TGTGCCAGCGGACGGGCAGGGACGTATTCCGGGGAGCTGTTTTTT,CASGRAGTYSGELFF
TRBJ2-2,TRBV25-1,few,NA,TGTGCCAGCAGTGTCAGGTCTTCCGGGGAGCTGTTTTTT,CASSVRSSGELFF
TRBJ1-5,TRBV24-1,many,NA,TGTGCCAGCGGACGGGCAGGGGACCAGCCCCAGCATTTT,CASGRAGDQPQHF
TRBJ1-2,TRBV2,NA,TRBD1,TGTGCCAGCAGCCCCGGGACAGGGGACATGAATGGCTACACCTTC,CASSPGTGDMNGYTF
TRBJ1-5,TRBV7-2,many,TRBD1,TGTGCCAGCAGCCCGAATCGCTTCAGGGGGACGAGCAATCAGCCCCAGCATTTT,CASSPNRFRGTSNQPQHF
TRBJ1-5,TRBV24-1,NA,NA,TGTGCCACCAGTGATGTGACTAGCGGGGGGGCGACCCAGCATTTT,CATSDVTSGGATQHF
TRBJ2-7,TRBV20-1,NA,NA,TGCAGTGCTAGATGGGCTCCAGGGAACGAGCAGTACTTC,CSARWAPGNEQYF
TRBJ1-1,TRBV6-5,many,NA,TGTGCCAGCAGCTCGTCGGGGGGCACTGAAGCTTTCTTT,CASSSSGGTEAFF
TRBJ2-7,TRBV29-1,NA,NA,TGCAGAGCTGAAGAAGGGGAGGTCTACGAGCAGTACTTC,CRAEEGEVYEQYF
TRBJ1-3,TRBV7-9,many,NA,TGTGCCAGCACCCTAACTGCCGTGGGGTCTGGAAACACCATATATTTT,CASTLTAVGSGNTIYF
TRBJ1-6,TRBV2,many,TRBD1,TGTGCCAGCAGTGACGGACAGGGGTTAGCACCCCTCCACTTT,CASSDGQGLAPLHF
TRBJ1-2,TRBV29-1,NA,TRBD1,TGCAGCGTTGAGAGGGACAGGGGGCTGAACTATGGCTACACCTTC,CSVERDRGLNYGYTF
TRBJ1-1,TRBV19,few,TRBD1,TGTGCCAGTAGCCGGACAGGGGGATACAACACTGAAGCTTTCTTT,CASSRTGGYNTEAFF
TRBJ2-6,TRBV14,many,NA,TGTGCCAGCAGCCCTCCCGGGACATGGGGGGCCAACGTCCTGACTTTC,CASSPPGTWGANVLTF
TRBJ1-2,TRBV25-1,NA,NA,TGTGCCAGCCGAGGTGACCATGGCTACACCTTC,CASRGDHGYTF
TRBJ1-1,TRBV5-1,NA,NA,TGCGCCGGCAGCAAAAGGGACAAGAGCACTGAAGCTTTCTTT,CAGSKRDKSTEAFF
TRBJ2-7,TRBV15,many,NA,TGTGCCACCAGCAGAGGAGGCACCTCCTACGAGCAGTACTTC,CATSRGGTSYEQYF
TRBJ1-2,TRBV7-9,once,NA,TGTGCCAGCAGTTTTATAGGTCGCCAGCAGGGCTTC,CASSFIGRQQGF
TRBJ1-4,TRBV7-2,few,NA,TGTGCCAGCAGCTCCGACAGGACAACTAATGAAAAACTGTTTTTT,CASSSDRTTNEKLFF
TRBJ2-7,TRBV12-3/TRBV12-4,many,TRBD1,TGTGCCAGCAGTATCGACAGGGCCAGTCCGTACTTC,CASSIDRASPYF
TRBJ1-6,TRBV25-1,once,NA,TGTGCCAGTTTCAGTATAACCAATTCACCCCTCCACTTT,CASFSITNSPLHF
TRBJ1-2,TRBV20-1,NA,NA,TGCAGTGCTGGACAATCCCCTAACTATGGCTACACCTTC,CSAGQSPNYGYTF
TRBJ1-1,TRBV10-1,many,NA,TGCGCCAGCAGTGAAAATGTGGTGGCTGAAGCTTTCTTT,CASSENVVAEAFF
TRBJ1-2,TRBV2,many,NA,TGTGCCAGCAGTGAAGCGGAGCTTATTAACTATGGCTACACCTTC,CASSEAELINYGYTF
TRBJ2-2,TRBV7-9,NA,NA,TGTGCCAGCAGCTCCAGGGCAAGCGGGGAGCTGTTTTTT,CASSSRASGELFF
TRBJ2-7,TRBV10-1,few,TRBD1,TGCGCCAGCAGCCAAGGGACAGGGGAAATTTACGAGCAGTACTTC,CASSQGTGEIYEQYF
TRBJ1-1,TRBV20-1,NA,NA,TGCAGTGCTAGAACCCCGGGGGGAGCGAGCACTGAAGCTTTCTTT,CSARTPGGASTEAFF
TRBJ2-1,TRBV6-2/TRBV6-3,NA,TRBD2,TGTGCCAGCAGTTATGGCGGGGGGGCCGACTACGAGCAGTTCTTC,CASSYGGGADYEQFF
TRBJ2-7,TRBV7-9,NA,NA,TGTGCCAGCAGCTTAGAGACGGACGCTTCCTACGAGCAGTACTTC,CASSLETDASYEQYF
TRBJ1-2,TRBV7-9,NA,NA,TGTGCCAGCAGCTTAGGGGTACCGACCTATGGCTACACCTTC,CASSLGVPTYGYTF
TRBJ2-2,TRBV7-8,few,NA,TGTGCCAGCAGCTTAGTCAGGAGGAACACCGGGGAGCTGTTTTTT,CASSLVRRNTGELFF
TRBJ1-1,TRBV15,many,NA,TGTGCCACCAGCGGATGGGACCGTGAGAACACTGAAGCTTTCTTT,CATSGWDRENTEAFF
TRBJ1-2,TRBV7-9,many,NA,TGTGCCAGCAGCTTAGGACAGGAGGTAGCGAGCTACACCTTC,CASSLGQEVASYTF
TRBJ1-5,TRBV24-1,NA,NA,TGTGCCACCAGCAGCCCCATAGGGGATCAGCCCCAGCATTTT,CATSSPIGDQPQHF
TRBJ1-5,TRBV20-1,NA,NA,TGCAGTGCTAGTTGGGGGGCTGGGCAGCCCCAGCATTTT,CSASWGAGQPQHF
TRBJ1-2,TRBV10-2,many,NA,TGCGCCAGCAGTACGGGCAGAGCTAACTATGGCTACACCTTC,CASSTGRANYGYTF
TRBJ1-2,TRBV28,once,NA,TGTGCCAGCCATCAGTCCACCTATGGCTACACCTTC,CASHQSTYGYTF
TRBJ2-7,TRBV9,many,NA,TGTGCCAGCAGCGTAGGGGTAGGGGCAAGCGAGCAGTACTTC,CASSVGVGASEQYF
TRBJ1-4,TRBV5-8,few,NA,TGTGCCAGCAGCTATGACAGGCGTGAAAAACTGTTTTTT,CASSYDRREKLFF